The T cell receptor (beta chain) under discussion was sequenced for a study of blood T cell repertoires in COVID-19. Study details: The analysed material was cDNA or gDNA that came from T cells, B-cell-depleted T cells, or PBMCs.

V was cut by 8 bases and J by 8 bases, with 17 bases left in between. From germline, CDR1 is LNHDA and CDR2 SQIVND (reference sequence). The CDR3 has 13 amino acids. TCRdb's copy holds only in-frame clones and misses some; the assay was immunoSEQ multiplex PCR. The sample has approximately 300,000 clones; around 89% are singletons. The J gene is TRBJ2-3, the V gene TRBV19; tentative D call: TRBD1 (6 bases). The specimen was peripheral blood. The origin of this receptor is a man under 40 with acute or convalescent COVID-19. For the CDR3, the DNA is TGTGCCAGTTCTGGACAGAACTTGGGTACGCAGTATTTT. This codes for CASSGQNLGTQYF.